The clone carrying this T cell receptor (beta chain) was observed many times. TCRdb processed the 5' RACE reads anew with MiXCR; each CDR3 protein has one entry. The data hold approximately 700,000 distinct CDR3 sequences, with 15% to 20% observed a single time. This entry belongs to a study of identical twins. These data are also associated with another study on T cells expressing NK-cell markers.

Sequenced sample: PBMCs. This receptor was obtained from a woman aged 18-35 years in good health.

The CDR3 DNA reads as TGTGCCAGCTCACCAGGGCTAGCTCCAGATACGCAGTATTTT. Translation gives CASSPGLAPDTQYF. The chain uses TRBV18 and TRBJ2-3; possibly TRBD2 for D (5 bases). The CDR3 consists of 14 residues. V gave up 2 bases and J gave up 4 bases, with 10 bases separating them. Germline V gene lookup returns CDR1 KGHSH and CDR2 LQKENI.